The 30 T cell receptor beta chains below come from one sample, sequenced in a study of control samples from healthy donors and cancer patients. Here immunoSEQ multiplex PCR was the method, and the copy in TCRdb shows in-frame clones only, minus some. The sample includes 130,000 or so clones, more than 70% of them seen just once. Sequencing input: blood. Receptors were obtained from a man aged 45-65 years in good health.

The chain couples TRBV29-1 to TRBJ1-5, with unresolved D. This CDR3 has 12 residues. Germline CDR1 reads SQVTM; CDR2 reads ANQGSEA. Between the trimmed V and J ends, which lost 6 bases and 0 bases, there was a span of 6 bases. The CDR3 region is CSVADSNQPQHF. CDR3 bases: TGCAGCGTGGCAGATAGCAATCAGCCCCAGCATTTT.

The chain uses TRBV9 and TRBJ1-6; D is ambiguous. Trimming stripped 7 bases from V and 10 bases from J, with 6 bases between. The CDR3 is 10 residues long. CDR1 and CDR2 (germline): SGDLS, YYNGEE. CDR3 nucleotide sequence: TGTGCCAGCGGAGGCTCACCCCTCCACTTT. Protein product: CASGGSPLHF.

This chain joins TRBV7-9 and TRBJ2-7; D might be TRBD1 (6 bases). Trimming removed 1 base at V and 1 base at J, with 11 bases between. The CDR3 totals 15 residues. Per the germline V gene, CDR1 is SEHNR and CDR2 is FQNEAQ (reference sequence). CDR3 nucleotide sequence: TGTGCCAGCAGCTTAGTGGGGGCTCGGTCCTACGAGCAGTACTTC. It codes for CASSLVGARSYEQYF.

This CDR3 reads CASRPRDTAGGEQFF. The CDR3 coding sequence is TGTGCCAGTAGGCCCCGGGACACTGCTGGTGGTGAGCAGTTCTTC. The chain uses TRBV19 and TRBJ2-1, with D possibly being TRBD1 (6 bases). Germline CDR1 LNHDA, CDR2 SQIVND (reference sequence). The V end lost 6 bases, the J end lost 9 bases, and 21 bases lay between the germline ends. The CDR3 totals 15 residues.

This chain uses TRBV24-1 with TRBJ2-5; D assignment may be TRBD1 or TRBD2 (6 bases each). The CDR3 contains 15 residues. V dropped 10 bases and J dropped 2 bases, with 19 bases sitting between them. Germline CDR1 KGHDR, CDR2 SFDVKD. The CDR3 reads CATQGVGGGQETQYF. CDR3 nucleotides: TGTGCCACACAGGGCGTGGGCGGAGGGCAAGAGACCCAGTACTTC.

This chain links TRBV4-1 with TRBJ1-2; D not resolved. V lost 3 bases to trimming and J lost 4 bases, with 21 bases between them. The CDR3 loop spans 17 amino acids. CDR1 is MGHRA, CDR2 YSYEKL, per germline. CDR3: CASSHVFPDPRSYGYTF. The CDR3 coding sequence is TGCGCCAGCAGCCACGTTTTTCCCGACCCCAGAAGCTATGGCTACACCTTC.

This chain links TRBV9 with TRBJ1-3; 7 bases are shared with TRBD1. Losses at the gene ends were 4 bases for V and 4 bases for J; bases not matched to a gene: 11. Germline loops: CDR1 SGDLS, CDR2 YYNGEE. This CDR3 comprises 16 residues. The CDR3 loop reads CASSSSQGPLGNTIYF. The CDR3 nucleotides are TGTGCCAGCAGCTCCTCACAGGGGCCGCTCGGAAACACCATATATTTT.

The chain has TRBV2 and TRBJ2-7; D gene ambiguous. V was pared by 7 bases and J by 1 base, with 5 bases between. Germline-derived CDR1 and CDR2 are SNHLY and FYNNEI. The CDR3 has 11 residues. The CDR3 here is CASIGSYEQYF. The CDR3 DNA follows: TGTGCCAGCATCGGGTCCTACGAGCAGTACTTC.

This chain uses TRBV21-1 with TRBJ2-3; TRBD1, the D gene given by the table, was not confirmed from the DNA. TRBV21-1 is a pseudogene locus. CDR3 length equals 18 residues. The CDR3 coding sequence is TGTGCCAGCAGCAAAGGATCCGAGGACAGGAGGTGCACAGATACGCAGTATTTT. It yields the protein CASSKGSEDRRCTDTQYF.

This chain links TRBV7-6 with TRBJ1-6; TRBD1 is a possible D gene (5 bases). Per the germline V gene, CDR1 is SGHVS and CDR2 is FNYEAQ. The CDR3 totals 14 residues. Between the trimmed V and J ends, which lost 6 bases and 4 bases, there was a span of 10 bases. The CDR3 loop is CASSLDSYNSPLHF. The CDR3 coding sequence is TGTGCCAGCAGTCTAGACAGTTATAATTCACCCCTCCACTTT.

This clone was picked up one time. The genes are TRBV7-3 and TRBJ2-5, with TRBD2 identical over 7 bases. V shed 3 bases, J shed 3 bases, and the junction held 4 bases outside the gene matches. This CDR3 is built from 14 residues. Per germline, CDR1 SGHTA and CDR2 FQGTGA. CDR3 nucleotide sequence: TGTGCCAGCAGCTTTGTCGGGGGGAAAGAGACCCAGTACTTC. Its translation: CASSFVGGKETQYF.

The chain carries TRBV6-4 and TRBJ1-5; no firm D call. Germline CDR1 reads MRHNA; CDR2 reads SNTAGT. Trimming removed 3 bases from V and 7 bases from J, with 10 bases in between. The CDR3 loop spans 13 amino acids. CDR3 coding DNA: TGTGCCAGCAGTGAGGATGTGGGGCAGCCCCAGCATTTT. Translated, it gives CASSEDVGQPQHF.

The chain joins TRBV7-6 to TRBJ2-7, with 7 nucleotides matching TRBD2. Trimming cost V 3 bases and J 6 bases; bases outside gene matches: 2. The length of the CDR3 is 12 residues. Per germline, CDR1 SGHVS and CDR2 FNYEAQ. This CDR3 reads CASSLGGVEQYF. The CDR3 region has the DNA TGTGCCAGCAGCTTGGGAGGGGTCGAGCAGTACTTC.

The rearrangement joins TRBV4-1 to TRBJ2-3; the match to TRBD2 covers 9 bases. V dropped 4 bases and J dropped 2; count of bases not matched to a gene: 10. This CDR3 region has 17 residues. Looked up from germline, CDR1 is MGHRA and CDR2 is YSYEKL. The CDR3 DNA follows: TGCGCCAGCAGCCTCTCTGGTAGCGGGGGCTACACAGATACGCAGTATTTT. Its translation is CASSLSGSGGYTDTQYF.

V is TRBV2 and J is TRBJ1-3; D is perhaps TRBD1 (5 bases). Trimming cost V 8 bases and J 2 bases, with 13 bases left between them. The CDR3 is 14 residues long. In germline, CDR1 is SNHLY, CDR2 FYNNEI. The CDR3 protein is CASYRGDTGNTIYF. The CDR3 DNA is TGTGCCAGCTACCGGGGGGATACTGGAAACACCATATATTTT.

V gene TRBV27 combines with J gene TRBJ1-2; D is unclear. In germline, CDR1 is MNHEY, CDR2 SMNVEV (reference sequence). Between the trimmed V and J ends, which lost 2 bases and 4 bases, there was a span of 23 bases. The CDR3 is 18 residues long. CDR3 sequence: CASSLALSWVGGSYGYTF. The CDR3 DNA is TGTGCCAGCAGTTTAGCTTTAAGCTGGGTGGGTGGTTCCTATGGCTACACCTTC.

The gene calls are TRBV21-1 and TRBJ1-2. TRBV21-1 is a pseudogene locus. The CDR3 is 16 residues long. Here the CDR3 reads CASSKIRDSYDYGYTF. The CDR3 DNA is TGTGCCAGCAGCAAAATTCGGGATTCGTATGACTATGGCTACACCTTC.

V usage is TRBV11-3 and J usage is TRBJ1-1; 7 bases are a match to TRBD1. The CDR3 loop spans 15 amino acids. V shed 6 bases and J 6 bases; nucleotides not matched to a gene: 13. The germline CDR1 and CDR2 sequences are SGHNT and YENEEA. The DNA of the CDR3 is TGTGCCAGCAGATCTCGGGGACAGTTCGTCCCTGAAGCTTTCTTT. It specifies CASRSRGQFVPEAFF.

The chain uses TRBV9 and TRBJ1-2; tentative D call: TRBD1 (5 bases). The CDR3 length is 16 residues. The germline V gene encodes CDR1 SGDLS and CDR2 YYNGEE. Trimming removed 0 bases at V and 2 bases at J, with 14 bases between. CDR3: CASSVGGRSKNYGYTF. DNA for the CDR3: TGTGCCAGCAGCGTAGGGGGCAGGAGTAAGAACTATGGCTACACCTTC.

This chain joins TRBV7-9 and TRBJ1-1; D perhaps matches TRBD1 (6 bases). The CDR3 runs to 17 residues. Trimming took off 4 bases at V and 1 base at J, with 19 bases between the two ends. Germline CDR1 reads SEHNR; CDR2 reads FQNEAQ (reference sequence). CDR3 residues: CASSSELVMTGNTEAFF. The CDR3 DNA is TGTGCCAGCAGCTCGGAACTTGTTATGACAGGGAACACTGAAGCTTTCTTT.

The chain has TRBV7-8 and TRBJ2-3; 7 nucleotides agree with TRBD2. This CDR3 spans 15 amino acids. V shed 2 bases and J 5 bases; nucleotides not matched to a gene: 7. CDR1 is SGHVS, CDR2 FQNEAQ, per germline. CDR3: CASSLQLARLDTQYF. CDR3 sequence (DNA): TGTGCCAGCAGCTTACAACTAGCGCGTTTAGATACGCAGTATTTT. The full variable domain, in which reference TRBV7-8 and TRBJ2-3 provide the parts outside the CDR3, is GAGVSQSPRYKVAKRGQDVALRCDPISGHVSLFWYQQALGQGPEFLTYFQNEAQLDKSGLPSDRFFAERPEGSVSTLKIQRTQQEDSAVYLCASSLQLARLDTQYFGPGTRLTVL.

The chain uses TRBV28 and TRBJ1-1; D is uncertain. Germline lookup yields CDR1 MDHEN and CDR2 SYDVKM. Trimming cost V 3 bases and J 0 bases, with 8 bases left between them. The CDR3 length is 14 residues. Here the CDR3 reads CASSLAAMNTEAFF. CDR3 sequence (DNA): TGTGCCAGCAGTTTGGCAGCCATGAACACTGAAGCTTTCTTT. The whole variable domain, filled in from reference TRBV28 and TRBJ1-1, reads DVKVTQSSRYLVKRTGEKVFLECVQDMDHENMFWYRQDPGLGLRLIYFSYDVKMKEKGDIPEGYSVSREKKERFSLILESASTNQTSMYLCASSLAAMNTEAFFGQGTRLTVV.

This chain uses TRBV30 with TRBJ1-6; D is possibly TRBD1 (5 bases). The CDR3 covers 15 residues. The V end lost 4 bases, the J end lost 2 bases, and 12 bases lay between the germline ends. Germline V gives CDR1 GTSNPN, CDR2 SVGIG (reference sequence). CDR3 region: CAWTGFGTYNSPLHF. The CDR3 nucleotides read TGTGCCTGGACAGGGTTTGGGACCTATAATTCACCCCTCCACTTT.

This clone was seen a single time. The chain employs TRBV30 and TRBJ2-5; TRBD2 might be the D (5 bases). The CDR3 covers 14 residues. Germline CDR1 is GTSNPN and CDR2 is SVGIG (reference sequence). With 2 bases removed from V and 8 bases from J, the gap between germline ends came to 18 bases. The CDR3 protein is CAWSPLGKEETQYF. The CDR3 coding sequence is TGTGCCTGGAGTCCTTTGGGGAAGGAGGAAACCCAGTACTTC. Using reference TRBV30 and TRBJ2-5 for the parts outside the CDR3, the full variable domain is SQTIHQWPATLVQPVGSPLSLECTVEGTSNPNLYWYRQAAGRGLQLLFYSVGIGQISSEVPQNLSASRPQDRQFILSSKKLLLSDSGFYLCAWSPLGKEETQYFGPGTRLLVL.

This chain uses TRBV28 with TRBJ2-7; D is ambiguous. Germline-derived CDR1 and CDR2 are MDHEN and SYDVKM. CDR3 length: 12 residues. V gave up 6 bases and J gave up 7 bases, with 13 bases separating them. The CDR3 region is CASSSPRWEQYF. In nucleotides, the CDR3 is TGTGCCAGCAGCAGTCCCCGATGGGAGCAGTACTTC.

The J gene is TRBJ2-1, the V gene TRBV24-1; no reliable D call. The length of the CDR3 is 14 residues. The germline V gene encodes CDR1 KGHDR and CDR2 SFDVKD. V was pared by 3 bases and J by 5 bases, with 10 bases between. CDR3 region: CATSDRTDNNEQFF. The CDR3 nucleotides are TGTGCCACCAGTGATAGAACAGACAACAATGAGCAGTTCTTC.

The chain couples TRBV30 to TRBJ1-4; weak D call: TRBD1 (6 bases). The length of the CDR3 is 14 residues. The V end was cut by 0 bases, the J end by 8 bases, with 13 bases between. Germline V gene sequence: CDR1 GTSNPN, CDR2 SVGIG (reference sequence). This chain's CDR3 is CAWSVPGGSEKLFF. In DNA form, the CDR3 reads TGTGCCTGGAGTGTACCTGGGGGCAGCGAAAAACTGTTTTTT.

A single count supports this clone. The chain carries TRBV21-1 and TRBJ1-1; the DNA was not compared with TRBD1, the D call given in the table. TRBV21-1 is a pseudogene locus. The CDR3 is made up of 18 amino acids. As DNA, the CDR3 is TGTGCCAGCAGCAGGGGCGAAATCCCGACAGGGGGCAACACTGAAGCTTTCTTT. Its protein product is CASSRGEIPTGGNTEAFF.

CDR3 DNA sequence: TGTGCCAGTAGTACACATTCGGACTGGCCCACCGGGGAGCTGTTTTTT. This translates into CASSTHSDWPTGELFF. The chain carries TRBV19 and TRBJ2-2, with TRBD2 as a possible D gene (5 bases). CDR1 and CDR2 (germline): LNHDA, SQIVND (reference sequence). V was trimmed by 4 bases and J by 4 bases, leaving 16 bases between them. CDR3 length: 16 amino acids.

The V and J genes are TRBV5-6 and TRBJ1-6; 8 bases map to TRBD1. This CDR3 region has 18 residues. V was pared by 0 bases and J by 0 bases, with 5 bases of the junction left unmatched. Germline V CDR1 and CDR2: SGHDT, YYEEEE. The CDR3 DNA is TGTGCCAGCAGCTTGGACAGGGGGGAAAGCTCCTATAATTCACCCCTCCACTTT. Translation: CASSLDRGESSYNSPLHF.